The rows below give T cell receptor beta chains drawn from one sample of a study of CD8+ T cells in alopecia areata. Using immunoSEQ multiplex PCR, the repertoire was profiled, and TCRdb retains in-frame clones only, with some absent. The data contain about 190,000 clones, more than 55% of them seen just once; the ten biggest clones take up around 0.7%. The specimen was CD4+ T cells sorted from blood, collected at week 4, from a patient treated with tofacitinib. The receptors come from a human donor with alopecia areata. Both conserved end residues are part of each CDR3.

>TRBJ2-1|TRBV11-2
CASSPLREQFF
>TRBJ1-4|TRBV30
CAWSYPRPNEKLFF
>TRBJ2-7|TRBV30
CAWTSGRSYYEQYF
>TRBJ2-1|TRBV5-1
CASSLGLGTSGSNEQFF
>TRBJ2-7|TRBV29-1
CSVEGGRSFSTSGRPYEQYF
>TRBJ1-4|TRBV30
CAWTWQGHEKLFF
>TRBJ2-7|TRBV7-2
CASRAGQLYEQYF
>TRBJ2-7|TRBV29-1
CSVEQVYEQYF
>TRBJ2-7|TRBV29-1
CSVALAGGGEQYF
>TRBJ2-7|TRBV6-5
CASSPGTVSYEQYF
>TRBJ2-1|TRBV29-1
CSVEQGFDEQFF
>TRBJ1-4|TRBV7-9
CASSPESVNNEKLFF
>TRBJ1-1|TRBV9
CASSPRTGGSTEAFF
>TRBJ2-2|TRBV2
CASRENRVSNTGELFF
>TRBJ2-3|TRBV29-1
CSAGQGLLGTDTQYF
>TRBJ2-7|TRBV29-1
CSVEGEGSYEQYF
>TRBJ2-1|TRBV29-1
CSAPSPPSGDNEQFF
>TRBJ2-3|TRBV7-2
CASSPRGLAGDQYF
>TRBJ2-6|TRBV30
CAWSPGTAGANVLTF
>TRBJ1-5|TRBV12-2
CASRLVPLDQPQHF
>TRBJ1-1|TRBV29-1
CSVELRTGMSTEAFF
>TRBJ2-7|TRBV4-2
CASSQMTGSSYEQYF
>TRBJ1-1|TRBV5-1
CASSWVDRSNTEAFF
>TRBJ2-3|TRBV2
CASSPSTSGSADTQYF
>TRBJ2-4|TRBV13
CASSLQGVSKNIQYF
>TRBJ2-5|TRBV7-2
CASSSTDRVQETQYF
>TRBJ1-5|TRBV30
CAWSEGSNQPQHF
>TRBJ2-3|TRBV9
CASSVGGLAGSTDTQYF
>TRBJ2-3|TRBV27
CASSFLGADTQYF
>TRBJ2-3|TRBV7-2
CASSPSGRAADTQYF
>TRBJ2-6|TRBV18
CASSQDRVGANVLTF
>TRBJ2-1|TRBV5-1
CASSYMMGTSGYNEQFF
>TRBJ1-2|TRBV5-6
CASSLAGLEQGPNYGYTF
>TRBJ2-4|TRBV6-5
CASSYSPGFKNIQYF
>TRBJ2-7|TRBV7-8
CASSASQGAYEQYF
>TRBJ1-1|TRBV30
CAWRSPGVNTEAFF
>TRBJ2-3|TRBV6-1
CASSLDRVSTDTQYF